The 27 T cell receptor beta chains in this list originate from one sample, sequenced in a study of cytomegalovirus exposure and HLA in healthy donors. PCR amplification relied on 60 Vbeta primers (plus 13 Jbeta primers). Assay: immunoSEQ multiplex PCR; the TCRdb copy retains only in-frame clones and omits some. The sample shows 220,000 or so clones, approximately 85% of them seen only once. The sample taken for sequencing was PBMCs. The receptors stem from a woman aged 35 to 49 in good health and CMV-seronegative.

The rearrangement links TRBV7-9 to TRBJ2-7, with TRBD2 as a possible D gene (6 bases). In germline, CDR1 is SEHNR, CDR2 FQNEAQ (reference sequence). V dropped 2 bases and J dropped 2 bases, with 10 bases sitting between them. This CDR3 comprises 14 residues. CDR3 DNA: TGTGCCAGCAGCTTAACTAGCCTAGCCTACGAGCAGTACTTC. Its translation is CASSLTSLAYEQYF. Together with reference TRBV7-9 and TRBJ2-7, the CDR3 gives the full variable domain: DTGVSQNPRHKITKRGQNVTFRCDPISEHNRLYWYRQTLGQGPEFLTYFQNEAQLEKSRLLSDRFSAERPKGSFSTLEIQRTEQGDSAMYLCASSLTSLAYEQYFGPGTRLTVT.

V is TRBV5-6 and J is TRBJ1-2; TRBD1 matches 9 bases. The length of the CDR3 is 14 residues. V lost 4 bases, J lost 3 bases, and 4 bases stayed unmatched. Germline V gene data show CDR1 as SGHDT and CDR2 as YYEEEE. As DNA, the CDR3 is TGTGCCAGCAGCACGGGACAGGGCTACTATGGCTACACCTTC. Translation: CASSTGQGYYGYTF. Full variable domain (rest looked up from reference TRBV5-6 and TRBJ1-2): DAGVTQSPTHLIKTRGQQVTLRCSPKSGHDTVSWYQQALGQGPQFIFQYYEEEERQRGNFPDRFSGHQFPNYSSELNVNALLLGDSALYLCASSTGQGYYGYTFGSGTRLTVV.

The rearrangement uses TRBV7-2 and TRBJ2-7; 7 bases align to TRBD2. The CDR3 has 13 residues. Per the germline V gene, CDR1 is SGHTA and CDR2 is FQGNSA. The junction had 4 bases not matched to a gene; V was cut back by 5 bases and J by 3 bases. CDR3 sequence (DNA): TGTGCCAGCAGCCGTCCTAGCGGCTACGAGCAGTACTTC. It codes for CASSRPSGYEQYF.

The chain combines TRBV6-1 with TRBJ2-4; D remains ambiguous. The V and J ends lost 0 bases and 7 bases respectively, with 16 bases between them. Germline lookup yields CDR1 MNHNS and CDR2 SASEGT. The CDR3 has 16 amino acids. Here the CDR3 reads CASSEAPISLRNIQYF. CDR3 coding DNA: TGTGCCAGCAGTGAAGCCCCCATATCCCTCCGGAACATTCAGTACTTC.

V gene TRBV21-1 combines with J gene TRBJ1-1; the table's D call, TRBD1, has no DNA check behind it. TRBV21-1 is labeled a pseudogene. The CDR3 covers 14 residues. CDR3 residues: CATFRGQGGTEAFF. The CDR3 DNA follows: TGTGCCACCTTTAGGGGACAGGGGGGCACTGAAGCTTTCTTT.

V is TRBV18 and J is TRBJ2-7, with TRBD2 matching over 13 bases. V shed 6 bases, J shed 7 bases, and the junction held 6 bases outside the gene matches. The CDR3 runs 14 residues. The germline CDR1 and CDR2 sequences are KGHSH and LQKENI. The CDR3 coding sequence is TGTGCCAGCTCTCCGGGACTAGCGGGGAGTGAGCAGTACTTC. Translated, it gives CASSPGLAGSEQYF.

The chain carries TRBV6-5 and TRBJ1-5; TRBD1 matches at 8 bases. The trim removed 5 bases at V and 7 bases at J, leaving 7 bases unmatched. Germline lookup yields CDR1 MNHEY and CDR2 SVGAGI. CDR3 length: 14 amino acids. CDR3 sequence reads: CASSIQTGAQPQHF. DNA for the CDR3: TGTGCCAGCAGTATCCAGACAGGGGCCCAGCCCCAGCATTTT.

Concerning this clone itself: The junction departs from the called germline gene at one end, perhaps through a read error. The same CDR3 is also encoded by other DNA sequences in this sample. This chain links TRBV5-1 with TRBJ1-1; 10 bases agree with TRBD1. CDR1 and CDR2 from the germline V gene are SGHRS and YFSETQ. CDR3 length: 14 amino acids. The CDR3 nucleotides read TGCGCCAGCAGCTTCGGACAGGGGGACACTGAGGCTTTCTTT. As protein: CASSFGQGDTEAFF.

This sequence joins TRBV28 and TRBJ2-7; D not certain. This CDR3 has 15 amino acids. Germline values: CDR1 MDHEN, CDR2 SYDVKM. V gave up 6 bases and J gave up 3 bases, with 18 bases separating them. CDR3 loop: CASSQIGAAFYEQYF. The CDR3 DNA sequence: TGTGCCAGCAGCCAAATAGGAGCAGCGTTCTACGAGCAGTACTTC. Together with reference TRBV28 and TRBJ2-7, the CDR3 gives the full variable domain: DVKVTQSSRYLVKRTGEKVFLECVQDMDHENMFWYRQDPGLGLRLIYFSYDVKMKEKGDIPEGYSVSREKKERFSLILESASTNQTSMYLCASSQIGAAFYEQYFGPGTRLTVT.

CDR3 coding DNA: TGTGCCAGCAGTTTGGGAGACTATGGCTACACCTTC. It yields the protein CASSLGDYGYTF. The J gene is TRBJ1-2, the V gene TRBV28; D remains ambiguous. Trimming shortened V by 3 bases and J by 3 bases, and 5 bases separated the two germline ends. This CDR3 is built from 12 residues. Germline V lookup: CDR1 MDHEN, CDR2 SYDVKM.

The V call is TRBV11-2, the J call TRBJ1-2; 7 nucleotides match TRBD1. From germline, CDR1 is SGHAT and CDR2 FQNNGV. J lost 6 bases, V lost 7 bases, and 5 bases had no gene match. There are 12 residues in the CDR3. As DNA, the CDR3 is TGTGCCAGCAAAAGGCAGGGGGATGGCTACACCTTC. Protein sequence: CASKRQGDGYTF.

The count of this clone is one. The chain employs TRBV14 and TRBJ1-3, with a tentative D call TRBD1 (6 bases). CDR1 is SGHDN, CDR2 FVKESK, per germline. The CDR3 is 15 amino acids. Between the trimmed V and J ends, which lost 2 bases and 3 bases, there was a span of 11 bases. The CDR3 protein is CASSQQGLYGNTIYF. CDR3 nucleotide sequence: TGTGCCAGCAGCCAACAGGGGCTCTATGGAAACACCATATATTTT. The whole variable domain, remainder taken from reference TRBV14 and TRBJ1-3, is EAGVTQFPSHSVIEKGQTVTLRCDPISGHDNLYWYRRVMGKEIKFLLHFVKESKQDESGMPNNRFLAERTGGTYSTLKVQPAELEDSGVYFCASSQQGLYGNTIYFGEGSWLTVV.

This rearrangement joins TRBV5-1 to TRBJ1-3, with 10 nucleotides matching TRBD1. Trimming took 0 bases from V and 1 from J; bases not matched to a gene: 1. Germline V CDR1 and CDR2: SGHRS, YFSETQ. The CDR3 is 16 residues long. CDR3 in DNA: TGCGCCAGCAGCTTGGGACAGGGGGCGTCTGGAAACACCATATATTTT. The encoded protein is CASSLGQGASGNTIYF. The whole variable domain, filled in from reference TRBV5-1 and TRBJ1-3, reads KAGVTQTPRYLIKTRGQQVTLSCSPISGHRSVSWYQQTPGQGLQFLFEYFSETQRNKGNFPGRFSGRQFSNSRSEMNVSTLELGDSALYLCASSLGQGASGNTIYFGEGSWLTVV.

The chain has TRBV5-5 and TRBJ1-4; 9 positions match TRBD1. This CDR3 spans 16 amino acids. Losses at the gene ends were 1 base for V and 8 bases for J; bases not matched to a gene: 9. Germline values: CDR1 SGHKS, CDR2 YYEKEE (reference sequence). The CDR3 region is CASSLIFRQGDEKLFF. For the CDR3, the DNA is TGTGCCAGCAGCTTGATCTTTCGACAGGGGGACGAAAAACTGTTTTTT.

This clone was seen more than once but under ten times. V is TRBV6-1 and J is TRBJ2-7; 12 nucleotides align to TRBD2. Germline CDR1 MNHNS, CDR2 SASEGT. The CDR3 is made up of 13 amino acids. Unmatched junction bases numbered 0, after V lost 5 bases and J lost 4 bases. CDR3 in amino acids: CASSTSGRYEQYF. In DNA form, the CDR3 reads TGTGCCAGCAGTACTAGCGGGAGGTACGAGCAGTACTTC.

The chain joins TRBV11-2 to TRBJ2-2, with a tentative D call TRBD2 (5 bases). V shed 4 bases and J shed 1 base, with 19 bases lying between them. The CDR3 length is 18 residues. Germline loops: CDR1 SGHAT, CDR2 FQNNGV. The CDR3 here is CASSWPREGLRNTGELFF. The CDR3 DNA reads as TGTGCCAGCAGCTGGCCGCGAGAGGGCTTGAGGAACACCGGGGAGCTGTTTTTT.

The rearrangement uses TRBV10-3 and TRBJ2-1; 13 nucleotides agree with TRBD2. From germline, CDR1 is ENHRY and CDR2 SYGVKD. With V trimmed by 5 bases and J by 8 bases, 12 bases remained unmatched. The CDR3 is 17 amino acids. The chain's CDR3 is CAISQNPGLAGPDEQFF. CDR3 nucleotide sequence: TGTGCCATCAGTCAAAATCCGGGACTAGCGGGGCCCGATGAGCAGTTCTTC.

CDR3 DNA sequence: TGTGCCAGCAGCTTATATGGAGGGAATGAAAAACTGTTTTTT. This gives the protein CASSLYGGNEKLFF. J is TRBJ1-4 and V is TRBV7-8; D remains unclear. Trimming pared 2 bases from V and 5 bases from J, leaving 9 bases between. Germline values: CDR1 SGHVS, CDR2 FQNEAQ. The CDR3 spans 14 residues.

The chain links TRBV9 to TRBJ1-3; possible D gene TRBD1, 6 bases. The CDR3 has 15 residues. V dropped 3 bases and J dropped 0 bases, with 10 bases sitting between them. Germline assignment: CDR1 SGDLS and CDR2 YYNGEE. The CDR3 nucleotides are TGTGCCAGCAGCGAGGACAGATCCTCTGGAAACACCATATATTTT. Translated, it gives CASSEDRSSGNTIYF. The full variable domain, with the rest looked up from reference TRBV9 and TRBJ1-3, is DSGVTQTPKHLITATGQRVTLRCSPRSGDLSVYWYQQSLDQGLQFLIQYYNGEERAKGNILERFSAQQFPDLHSELNLSSLELGDSALYFCASSEDRSSGNTIYFGEGSWLTVV.

This clone is a singleton in its sample. The chain is built from TRBV18 and TRBJ1-5; 11 nucleotides agree with TRBD1. This CDR3 is built from 16 residues. V was pared by 6 bases and J by 1 base, with 5 bases of the junction left unmatched. Per the germline V gene, CDR1 is KGHSH and CDR2 is LQKENI. The CDR3 DNA is TGTGCCAGCTCCCCCGGGACAGGGGGGAGCAATCAGCCCCAGCATTTT. Translated: CASSPGTGGSNQPQHF.

The V call is TRBV4-2, the J call TRBJ2-1; 11 bases map to TRBD2. The CDR3 totals 16 residues. Germline loops: CDR1 LGHNA, CDR2 YNFKEQ. Trimming at V came to 4 bases and at J to 6 bases, leaving 8 bases not matched to a gene. The CDR3 DNA reads as TGTGCCAGCAGCCCTTTACTAGCGGGAGTTCGCAATGAGCAGTTCTTC. Translating gives CASSPLLAGVRNEQFF.

The chain joins TRBV25-1 to TRBJ1-2; 7 bases are shared with TRBD1. CDR3 length: 14 residues. CDR1 is MGHDK and CDR2 is SYGVNS in the germline V gene. Trimming removed 6 bases from V and 0 bases from J; junction bases left unmatched: 4. The CDR3 protein is CASRRQGANYGYTF. In nucleotides, the CDR3 is TGTGCCAGCAGAAGACAGGGAGCTAACTATGGCTACACCTTC.

This clone was seen a single time. In DNA form, the CDR3 reads TGTGCCAGCAGTGGACAGGGAAGCAATCAGCCCCAGCATTTT. Translating gives CASSGQGSNQPQHF. This chain connects TRBV6-4 to TRBJ1-5, with 7 positions matching TRBD1. Germline loops: CDR1 MRHNA, CDR2 SNTAGT. The length of the CDR3 is 14 residues. V shed 4 bases, J shed 1 base, and the junction held 1 base outside the gene matches.

The chain carries TRBV5-1 and TRBJ2-7, with D tentatively TRBD1 or TRBD2 (5 bases each). The germline CDR1 and CDR2 sequences are SGHRS and YFSETQ. This CDR3 is 14 amino acids long. The ends were cut back, 4 bases at V and 2 bases at J, with 13 bases in the middle. The CDR3 is CASSVGVAAYEQYF. DNA for the CDR3: TGCGCCAGCAGCGTGGGGGTGGCGGCCTACGAGCAGTACTTC. The full variable domain, with the rest looked up from reference TRBV5-1 and TRBJ2-7, is KAGVTQTPRYLIKTRGQQVTLSCSPISGHRSVSWYQQTPGQGLQFLFEYFSETQRNKGNFPGRFSGRQFSNSRSEMNVSTLELGDSALYLCASSVGVAAYEQYFGPGTRLTVT.

CDR3 sequence: CASSLGLAGLEQYF. CDR3 in DNA: TGTGCCAGCAGCTTAGGACTAGCGGGACTCGAGCAGTACTTC. This chain joins TRBV7-9 and TRBJ2-7; 11 bases align to TRBD2. In germline, CDR1 is SEHNR, CDR2 FQNEAQ (reference sequence). V lost 1 base and J lost 6; bases outside the gene matches: 2. The CDR3 contains 14 residues.

The chain is built from TRBV6-5 and TRBJ2-7; D is unclear. Germline V gene sequence: CDR1 MNHEY, CDR2 SVGAGI. This CDR3 spans 13 amino acids. Trimming shortened V by 6 bases and J by 0 bases, and 9 bases separated the two germline ends. CDR3 bases: TGTGCCAGCAGCCCCCCCCTCTCCTACGAGCAGTACTTC. This translates into CASSPPLSYEQYF.

In the case of this clone: A read error may produce the germline difference seen at one junction end. The chain has TRBV2 and TRBJ2-7; 14 nucleotides match TRBD2. This CDR3 is built from 15 residues. Germline values: CDR1 SNHLY, CDR2 FYNNEI. CDR3 sequence (DNA): TGTGTCAGCAGCGCCGAGACTAGCGGGAGGGTCGAGCAGTACTTC. It codes for CVSSAETSGRVEQYF. Full variable domain (outside the CDR3, taken from reference TRBV2 and TRBJ2-7): EPEVTQTPSHQVTQMGQEVILRCVPISNHLYFYWYRQILGQKVEFLVSFYNNEISEKSEIFDDQFSVERPDGSNFTLKIRSTKLEDSAMYFCVSSAETSGRVEQYFGPGTRLTVT.